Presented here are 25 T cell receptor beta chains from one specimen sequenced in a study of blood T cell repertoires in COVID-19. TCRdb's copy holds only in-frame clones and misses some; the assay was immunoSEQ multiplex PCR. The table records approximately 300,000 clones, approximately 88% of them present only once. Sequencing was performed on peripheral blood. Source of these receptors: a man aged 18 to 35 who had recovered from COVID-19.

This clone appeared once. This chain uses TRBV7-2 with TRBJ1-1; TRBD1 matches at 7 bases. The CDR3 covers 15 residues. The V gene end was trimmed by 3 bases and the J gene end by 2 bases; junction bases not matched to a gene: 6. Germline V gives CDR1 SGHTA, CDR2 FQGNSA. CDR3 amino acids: CASSFYTGENTEAFF. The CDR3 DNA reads TGTGCCAGCAGCTTTTACACAGGGGAAAACACTGAAGCTTTCTTT.

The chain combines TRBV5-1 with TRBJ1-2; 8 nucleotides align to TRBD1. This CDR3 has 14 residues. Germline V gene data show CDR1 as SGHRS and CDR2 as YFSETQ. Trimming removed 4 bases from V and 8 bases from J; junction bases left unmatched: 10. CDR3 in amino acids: CASSQGQVLVGYTF. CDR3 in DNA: TGCGCCAGCAGCCAGGGACAGGTCCTCGTCGGCTACACCTTC. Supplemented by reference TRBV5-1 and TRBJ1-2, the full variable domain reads KAGVTQTPRYLIKTRGQQVTLSCSPISGHRSVSWYQQTPGQGLQFLFEYFSETQRNKGNFPGRFSGRQFSNSRSEMNVSTLELGDSALYLCASSQGQVLVGYTFGSGTRLTVV.

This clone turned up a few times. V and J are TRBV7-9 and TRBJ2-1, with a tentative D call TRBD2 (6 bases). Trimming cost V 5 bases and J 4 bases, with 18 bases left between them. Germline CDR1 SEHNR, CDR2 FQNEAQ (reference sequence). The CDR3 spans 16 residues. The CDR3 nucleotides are TGTGCCAGCAGCCCTGAGGCGGGGTCTCCTTACAATGAGCAGTTCTTC. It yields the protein CASSPEAGSPYNEQFF.

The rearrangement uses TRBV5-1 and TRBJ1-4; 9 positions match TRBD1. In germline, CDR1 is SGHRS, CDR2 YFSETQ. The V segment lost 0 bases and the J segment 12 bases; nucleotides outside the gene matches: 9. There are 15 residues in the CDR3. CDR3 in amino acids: CASSLGVDRGMELFF. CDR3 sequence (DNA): TGCGCCAGCAGCTTGGGAGTGGACAGGGGTATGGAACTGTTTTTT.

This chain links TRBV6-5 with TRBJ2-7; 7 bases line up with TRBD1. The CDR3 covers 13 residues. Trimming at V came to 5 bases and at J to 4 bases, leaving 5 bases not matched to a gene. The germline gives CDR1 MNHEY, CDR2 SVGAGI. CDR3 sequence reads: CASSRTGLYEQYF. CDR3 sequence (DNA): TGTGCCAGCAGTCGGACAGGTTTGTACGAGCAGTACTTC.

The CDR3 spells CASSLAQYLNTEAFF. In DNA, the CDR3 is TGTGCCAGCAGCTTAGCACAGTACCTGAACACTGAAGCTTTCTTT. This chain connects TRBV7-6 to TRBJ1-1, with no clear D. V gave up 0 bases and J gave up 0 bases, with 8 bases separating them. This CDR3 is 15 amino acids long. The germline V gene has CDR1 SGHVS and CDR2 FNYEAQ.

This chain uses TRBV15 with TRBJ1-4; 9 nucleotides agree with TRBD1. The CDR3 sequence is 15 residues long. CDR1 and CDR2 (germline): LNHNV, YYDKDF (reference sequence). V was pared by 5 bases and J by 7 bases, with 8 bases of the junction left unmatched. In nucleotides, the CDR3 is TGTGCCACCAGCGGGACCGGGACAGGGCCTGAAAAACTGTTTTTT. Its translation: CATSGTGTGPEKLFF.

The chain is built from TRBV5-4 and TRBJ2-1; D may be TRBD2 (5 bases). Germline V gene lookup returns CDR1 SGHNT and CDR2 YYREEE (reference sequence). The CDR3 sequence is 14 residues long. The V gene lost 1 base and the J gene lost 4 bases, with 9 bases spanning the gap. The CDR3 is CASSLMGAYNEQFF. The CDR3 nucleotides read TGTGCCAGCAGCTTGATGGGAGCTTACAATGAGCAGTTCTTC. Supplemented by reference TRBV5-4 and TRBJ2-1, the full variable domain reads ETGVTQSPTHLIKTRGQQVTLRCSSQSGHNTVSWYQQALGQGPQFIFQYYREEENGRGNFPPRFSGLQFPNYSSELNVNALELDDSALYLCASSLMGAYNEQFFGPGTRLTVL.

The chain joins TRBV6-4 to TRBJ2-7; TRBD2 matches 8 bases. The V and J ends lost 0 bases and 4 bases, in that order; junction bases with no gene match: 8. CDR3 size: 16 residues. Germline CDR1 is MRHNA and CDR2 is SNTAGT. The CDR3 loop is CASSDSVAGGGYEQYF. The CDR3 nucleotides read TGTGCCAGCAGTGACTCAGTTGCGGGGGGTGGGTACGAGCAGTACTTC.

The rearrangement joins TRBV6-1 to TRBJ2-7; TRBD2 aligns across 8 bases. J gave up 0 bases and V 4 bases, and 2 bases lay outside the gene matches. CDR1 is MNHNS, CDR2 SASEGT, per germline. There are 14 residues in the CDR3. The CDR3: CASSVAGSSYEQYF. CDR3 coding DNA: TGTGCCAGCAGTGTAGCGGGGAGCTCCTACGAGCAGTACTTC.

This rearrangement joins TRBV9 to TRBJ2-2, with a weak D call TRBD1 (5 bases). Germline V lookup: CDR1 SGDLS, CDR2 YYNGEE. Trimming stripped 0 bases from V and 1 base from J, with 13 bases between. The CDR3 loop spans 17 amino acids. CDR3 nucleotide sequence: TGTGCCAGCAGCGTAGGGGGCAGGGCCCTGAACACCGGGGAGCTGTTTTTT. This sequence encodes CASSVGGRALNTGELFF.

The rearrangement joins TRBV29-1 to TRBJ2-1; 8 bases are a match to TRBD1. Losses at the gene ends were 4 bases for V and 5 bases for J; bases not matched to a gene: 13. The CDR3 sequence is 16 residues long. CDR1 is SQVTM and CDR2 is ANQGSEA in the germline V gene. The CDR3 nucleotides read TGCAGCGTTGCGGGACACAGGGGGATAGTGGACAATGAGCAGTTCTTC. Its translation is CSVAGHRGIVDNEQFF.

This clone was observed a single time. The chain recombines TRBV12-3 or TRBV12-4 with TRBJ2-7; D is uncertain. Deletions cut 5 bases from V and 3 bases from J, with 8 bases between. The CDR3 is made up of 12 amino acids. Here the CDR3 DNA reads TGTGCCAGCAGTAGTGACAACTACGAGCAGTACTTC. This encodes CASSSDNYEQYF.

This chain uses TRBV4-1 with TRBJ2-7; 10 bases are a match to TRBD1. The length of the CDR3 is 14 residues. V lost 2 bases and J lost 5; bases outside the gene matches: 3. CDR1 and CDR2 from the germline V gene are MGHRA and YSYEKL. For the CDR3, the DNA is TGCGCCAGCAGCCAACGACAGGGGGCAGACGAGCAGTACTTC. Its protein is CASSQRQGADEQYF.

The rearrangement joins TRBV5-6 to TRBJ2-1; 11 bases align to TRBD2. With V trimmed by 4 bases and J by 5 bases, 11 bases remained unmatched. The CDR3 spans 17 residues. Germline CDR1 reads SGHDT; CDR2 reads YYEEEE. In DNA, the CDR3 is TGTGCCAGCAGCGGGGTTAGCGGGAGGGCCCTCGACAATGAGCAGTTCTTC. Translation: CASSGVSGRALDNEQFF.

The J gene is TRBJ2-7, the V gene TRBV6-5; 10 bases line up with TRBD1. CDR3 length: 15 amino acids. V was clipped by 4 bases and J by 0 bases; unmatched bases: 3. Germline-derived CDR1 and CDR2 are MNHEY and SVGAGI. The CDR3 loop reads CASSWRDRGSYEQYF. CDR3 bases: TGTGCCAGCAGTTGGAGGGACAGGGGCTCCTACGAGCAGTACTTC.

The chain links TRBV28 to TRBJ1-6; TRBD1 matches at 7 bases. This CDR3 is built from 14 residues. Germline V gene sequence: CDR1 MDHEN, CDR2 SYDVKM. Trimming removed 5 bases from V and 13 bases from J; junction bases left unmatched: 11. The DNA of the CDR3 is TGTGCCAGCAGTCCAGACAGGGTTACTGCGCCCCTCCACTTT. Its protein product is CASSPDRVTAPLHF.

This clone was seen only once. CDR3 residues: CATRAGATDTQYF. The CDR3 nucleotides are TGTGCCACACGGGCGGGGGCGACAGATACGCAGTATTTT. This chain joins TRBV10-3 and TRBJ2-3, with TRBD2 as a possible D gene (7 bases). This CDR3 contains 13 residues. Germline loops: CDR1 ENHRY, CDR2 SYGVKD. V shed 10 bases and J shed 3 bases, with 14 bases lying between them.

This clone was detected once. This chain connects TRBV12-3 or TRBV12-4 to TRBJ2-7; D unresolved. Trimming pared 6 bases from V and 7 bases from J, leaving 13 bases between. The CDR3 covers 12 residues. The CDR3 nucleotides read TGTGCCAGCAGCCGTTCGCCCGCGGAGCAGTACTTC. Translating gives CASSRSPAEQYF.

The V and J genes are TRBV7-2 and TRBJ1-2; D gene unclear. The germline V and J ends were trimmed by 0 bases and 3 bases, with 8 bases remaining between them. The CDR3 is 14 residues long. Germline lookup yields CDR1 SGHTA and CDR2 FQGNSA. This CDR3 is CASSLALSDYGYTF. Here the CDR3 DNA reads TGTGCCAGCAGCTTAGCGCTCAGCGACTATGGCTACACCTTC.

The DNA for the CDR3 is TGTGCCATCAGTGAGTCTGGGGGGGGACTCTATCAGCCCCAGCATTTT. Amino acid sequence: CAISESGGGLYQPQHF. This chain connects TRBV10-3 to TRBJ1-5, with a tentative D call TRBD1 (5 bases). The germline V gene encodes CDR1 ENHRY and CDR2 SYGVKD. There are 16 residues in the CDR3. Trimming removed 0 bases from V and 5 bases from J, with 14 bases in between.

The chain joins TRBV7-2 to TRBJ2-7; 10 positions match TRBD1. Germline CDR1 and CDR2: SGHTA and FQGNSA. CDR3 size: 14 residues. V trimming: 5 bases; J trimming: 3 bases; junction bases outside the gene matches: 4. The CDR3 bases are TGTGCCAGCAGCCTTGGACAGGGGGGCTACGAGCAGTACTTC. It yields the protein CASSLGQGGYEQYF.

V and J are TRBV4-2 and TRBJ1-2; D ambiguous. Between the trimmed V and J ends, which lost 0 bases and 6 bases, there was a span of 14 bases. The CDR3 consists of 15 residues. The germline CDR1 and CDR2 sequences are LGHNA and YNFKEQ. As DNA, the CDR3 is TGTGCCAGCAGCCAAGATCCGGGAAGAGAGGATGGCTACACCTTC. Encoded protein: CASSQDPGREDGYTF.

Written as DNA, the CDR3 is TGTGCCAGCAGCGTAGATGAGGGCCGTGAGCAGTTCTTC. This encodes CASSVDEGREQFF. The chain combines TRBV9 with TRBJ2-1; a possible D gene is TRBD2 (5 bases). Deletions cut 0 bases from V and 9 bases from J, with 10 bases between. Germline values: CDR1 SGDLS, CDR2 YYNGEE. The CDR3 totals 13 residues.

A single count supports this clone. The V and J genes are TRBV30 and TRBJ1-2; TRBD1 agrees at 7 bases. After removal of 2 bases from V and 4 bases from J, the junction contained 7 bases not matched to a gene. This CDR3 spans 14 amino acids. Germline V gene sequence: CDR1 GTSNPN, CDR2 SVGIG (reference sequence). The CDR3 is CAWSRDSLFYGYTF. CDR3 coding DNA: TGTGCCTGGAGTAGGGACAGTCTGTTCTATGGCTACACCTTC.